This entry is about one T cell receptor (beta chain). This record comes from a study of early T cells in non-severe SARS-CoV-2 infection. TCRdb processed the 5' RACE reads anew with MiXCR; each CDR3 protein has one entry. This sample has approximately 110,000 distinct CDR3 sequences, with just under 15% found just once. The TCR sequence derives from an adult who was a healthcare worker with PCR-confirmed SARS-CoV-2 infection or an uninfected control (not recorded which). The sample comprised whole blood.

Written as DNA, the CDR3 is TGCAGCGTTCGAACCACAGATACGCAGTATTTT. Translation: CSVRTTDTQYF. The V and J genes are TRBV29-1 and TRBJ2-3; D call uncertain. The CDR3 loop spans 11 amino acids. Germline assignment: CDR1 SQVTM and CDR2 ANQGSEA. Trimming left V 5 bases short and J 2 bases short, with 5 bases between.